This TCR beta chain emerged from a study of beta chain features in type 1 diabetes. Study information: Age, gender and cell yields were alike across patients and healthy donors.

Germline V CDR1 and CDR2: ENHRY, SYGVKD. This CDR3 has 12 residues. The V and J ends lost 9 bases and 9 bases, in that order; junction bases with no gene match: 1. Expressed TCRB transcripts were sequenced because the isolated RNA had all been reverse transcribed beforehand. Profiled with immunoSEQ multiplex PCR; TCRdb holds only in-frame clones, not every one. The sample includes approximately 250,000 clones, about 14% of them seen just once. The sample holds a few counts of this clone. The rearrangement joins TRBV10-3 to TRBJ1-6; TRBD1 matches at 11 bases. Sequencing was done on a sample of naive CD4+ T cells from blood. The TCR was taken from a woman aged 40 to 50 in good health. The CDR3 here is CAIGQGASPLHF. As DNA, the CDR3 is TGTGCCATAGGACAGGGGGCTTCACCCCTCCACTTT.